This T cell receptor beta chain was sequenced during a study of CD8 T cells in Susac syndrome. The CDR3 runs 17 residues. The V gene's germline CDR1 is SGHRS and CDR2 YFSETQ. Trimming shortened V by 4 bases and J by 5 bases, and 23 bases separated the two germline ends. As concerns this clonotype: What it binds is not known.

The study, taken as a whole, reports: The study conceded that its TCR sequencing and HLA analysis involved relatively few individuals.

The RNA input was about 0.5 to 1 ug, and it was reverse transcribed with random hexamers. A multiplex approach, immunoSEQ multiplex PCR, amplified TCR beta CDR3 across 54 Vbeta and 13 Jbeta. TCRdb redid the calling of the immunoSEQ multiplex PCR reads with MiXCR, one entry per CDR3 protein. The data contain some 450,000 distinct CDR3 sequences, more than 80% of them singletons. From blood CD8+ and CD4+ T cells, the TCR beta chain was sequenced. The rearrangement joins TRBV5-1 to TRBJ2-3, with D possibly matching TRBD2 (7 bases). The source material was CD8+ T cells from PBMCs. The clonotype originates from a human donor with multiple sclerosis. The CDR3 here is CASSPGRDEGELDTQYF. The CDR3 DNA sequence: TGCGCCAGCAGCCCTGGGAGGGACGAGGGGGAATTAGATACGCAGTATTTT.